This passage covers 26 T cell receptor beta chains from one sample sequenced in a study of shared clonotypes between healthy human individuals. Terminally differentiated effector memory CD45RA+ cells were excluded by CCR7 positive selection of CD45RO-negative cells. Sequenced by immunoSEQ multiplex PCR; TCRdb stores in-frame clones only, minus some. Of about 2 million clones listed, about 94% are singletons. The sample comprised naive CD8+ T cells sorted from blood. These receptors were collected from a man between 18 and 35 years old in good health.

The chain has TRBV19 and TRBJ1-1, with no clear D. Germline-derived CDR1 and CDR2 are LNHDA and SQIVND (reference sequence). V was cut by 3 bases and J by 6 bases, with 11 bases left in between. This CDR3 region has 13 residues. CDR3 protein: CASSMMGGSEAFF. CDR3 sequence (DNA): TGTGCCAGTAGTATGATGGGCGGTTCTGAAGCTTTCTTT.

This rearrangement joins TRBV5-1 to TRBJ2-7; 13 positions agree with TRBD2. Germline-derived CDR1 and CDR2 are SGHRS and YFSETQ. CDR3 length: 15 amino acids. The trim removed 2 bases at V and 7 bases at J, leaving 6 bases unmatched. CDR3 in amino acids: CASSFTSGGAGEQYF. CDR3 in DNA: TGCGCCAGCAGCTTCACTAGCGGGGGGGCCGGTGAGCAGTACTTC.

Concerning this clone itself: Different DNA sequences within this sample yield the same CDR3. V usage is TRBV25-1 and J usage is TRBJ1-5, with D possibly being TRBD1 (5 bases). Germline CDR1 MGHDK, CDR2 SYGVNS. The CDR3 consists of 13 residues. Trimming took 5 bases from V and 2 from J, leaving 7 bases between them. The CDR3 sequence: CASSIQGNQPQHF. The DNA of the CDR3 is TGTGCCAGCAGTATACAGGGCAATCAGCCCCAGCATTTT.

The chain is built from TRBV4-1 and TRBJ2-2, with D unresolved. V was cut by 5 bases and J by 2 bases, with 9 bases left in between. CDR1 is MGHRA, CDR2 YSYEKL, per germline. This CDR3 contains 14 residues. CDR3 DNA: TGCGCCAGCAGCAACATAGCCAACACCGGGGAGCTGTTTTTT. Its translation is CASSNIANTGELFF.

Worth noting for this clone: This sample includes further DNA sequences coding for the same CDR3. J is TRBJ2-7 and V is TRBV9, with D tentatively TRBD1 or TRBD2 (6 bases each). This CDR3 is 14 amino acids long. Trimming removed 2 bases at V and 5 bases at J, with 14 bases between. Germline lookup yields CDR1 SGDLS and CDR2 YYNGEE. CDR3: CASSVEGGMDEQYF. The CDR3 bases are TGTGCCAGCAGCGTTGAGGGGGGTATGGACGAGCAGTACTTC.

The chain is built from TRBV6-5 and TRBJ2-5; D not resolved. The CDR3 contains 14 residues. Germline V gives CDR1 MNHEY, CDR2 SVGAGI. V was shortened by 7 bases and J by 3 bases, with 15 bases between the two germline ends. In DNA, the CDR3 is TGTGCCAGCAATCCCACGAGTTTAGAAGAGACCCAGTACTTC. Translated: CASNPTSLEETQYF.

Remarks on this clone: Germline and junction disagree at one end, which may indicate a read error. The CDR3 here is CASSSRGQRETQYF. CDR3 DNA sequence: TGTGCTAGCAGCTCCCGAGGTCAGCGGGAGACCCAGTACTTC. This rearrangement joins TRBV7-7 to TRBJ2-5, with D perhaps TRBD2 (5 bases). Per germline, CDR1 SSHAT and CDR2 FNYEAQ (reference sequence). The CDR3 runs 14 residues. Filled out from reference TRBV7-7 and TRBJ2-5, the complete variable domain reads GAGVSQSPRYKVTKRGQDVTLRCDPISSHATLYWYQQALGQGPEFLTYFNYEAQPDKSGLPSDRFSAERPEGSISTLTIQRTEQRDSAMYRCASSSRGQRETQYFGPGTRLLVL.

This rearrangement joins TRBV9 to TRBJ2-3; 12 bases match TRBD2. CDR3 length: 14 amino acids. CDR1 SGDLS and CDR2 YYNGEE come from the germline V gene. With 7 bases clipped from V and 3 bases from J, the junction kept 3 bases outside the gene matches. CDR3 residues: CASGTSGGTDTQYF. The CDR3 DNA reads TGTGCCAGCGGCACTAGCGGGGGGACAGATACGCAGTATTTT. Complete variable domain (other parts from reference TRBV9 and TRBJ2-3): DSGVTQTPKHLITATGQRVTLRCSPRSGDLSVYWYQQSLDQGLQFLIQYYNGEERAKGNILERFSAQQFPDLHSELNLSSLELGDSALYFCASGTSGGTDTQYFGPGTRLTVL.

The J gene is TRBJ2-7, the V gene TRBV5-1; perhaps TRBD2 as D (5 bases). The V end was cut by 6 bases, the J end by 0 bases, with 16 bases between. CDR1 and CDR2 from the germline V gene are SGHRS and YFSETQ. This CDR3 contains 15 residues. CDR3 sequence (DNA): TGCGCCAGCACCCCCTACGCGGGCACCTCCTACGAGCAGTACTTC. Protein product: CASTPYAGTSYEQYF.

A remark on this clone: This sample includes further DNA sequences coding for the same CDR3. The V gene is TRBV5-1, the J gene TRBJ2-7; D uncertain. Trimming took off 4 bases at V and 1 base at J, with 9 bases between the two ends. The CDR3 covers 13 residues. Germline CDR1 and CDR2: SGHRS and YFSETQ. The CDR3 DNA sequence: TGCGCCAGCAGCCGAGACGGATCCTACGAGCAGTACTTC. Translation: CASSRDGSYEQYF.

Remarks on this clone: Other DNA sequences in the sample encode the same CDR3. V and J are TRBV7-9 and TRBJ2-3; TRBD2 aligns across 13 bases. Germline loops: CDR1 SEHNR, CDR2 FQNEAQ (reference sequence). V lost 3 bases to trimming and J lost 3 bases; unmatched junction nucleotides: 3. CDR3 length: 16 amino acids. This CDR3 is CASSFGLAGATDTQYF. Written as DNA, the CDR3 is TGTGCCAGCAGCTTCGGACTAGCGGGGGCTACAGATACGCAGTATTTT.

The chain carries TRBV7-2 and TRBJ2-7, with 7 positions matching TRBD1. V dropped 3 bases and J dropped 2; count of bases not matched to a gene: 10. The CDR3 has 16 residues. CDR1 SGHTA and CDR2 FQGNSA come from the germline V gene. CDR3 bases: TGTGCCAGCAGCTTCGGCCGGGACAGCTTTACCTACGAGCAGTACTTC. Its translation is CASSFGRDSFTYEQYF.

The DNA for the CDR3 is TGCGCCAGCAGCCAAGTTAGCGGGGGGCATGTGGTCTATGGCTACACCTTC. Its protein product is CASSQVSGGHVVYGYTF. The V call is TRBV4-3, the J call TRBJ1-2; D is possibly TRBD1 (6 bases). CDR3 size: 17 residues. The V gene lost 1 base and the J gene lost 4 bases, with 19 bases spanning the gap. CDR1 LGHNA and CDR2 YSLEER come from the germline V gene.

The rearrangement links TRBV19 to TRBJ1-2; 8 positions match TRBD1. Trimming at V came to 5 bases and at J to 0 bases, leaving 11 bases not matched to a gene. Per the germline V gene, CDR1 is LNHDA and CDR2 is SQIVND (reference sequence). The CDR3 extends over 17 amino acids. The CDR3, as DNA: TGTGCCAGTAGTTTTCAACAGGGGGATCCCTCTAACTATGGCTACACCTTC. Translated: CASSFQQGDPSNYGYTF.

The chain recombines TRBV19 with TRBJ1-1, with a tentative D call TRBD1 (5 bases). CDR3 size: 14 residues. Between the trimmed V and J ends, which lost 6 bases and 3 bases, there was a span of 14 bases. Looked up from germline, CDR1 is LNHDA and CDR2 is SQIVND (reference sequence). The CDR3 DNA follows: TGTGCCAGTAGCGAACAGGATCCCGACACTGAAGCTTTCTTT. It encodes CASSEQDPDTEAFF.

The chain employs TRBV6-5 and TRBJ2-7; TRBD1 matches 7 bases. CDR1 MNHEY and CDR2 SVGAGI come from the germline V gene. This CDR3 comprises 11 residues. Unmatched junction bases numbered 4, after V lost 8 bases and J lost 6 bases. The CDR3 protein is CASGDRVEQYF. CDR3 DNA: TGTGCCAGCGGTGACAGGGTCGAGCAGTACTTC.

This clone was recorded once. The chain carries TRBV5-4 and TRBJ2-5; D call uncertain. The CDR3 spans 13 residues. Germline values: CDR1 SGHNT, CDR2 YYREEE (reference sequence). The V end lost 4 bases, the J end lost 4 bases, and 11 bases lay between the germline ends. CDR3 DNA sequence: TGTGCCAGCAGCGTTGGGTTGCCAGAGACCCAGTACTTC. This codes for CASSVGLPETQYF.

The sample holds a few counts of this clone. This chain uses TRBV4-1 with TRBJ1-1; no clear D. The CDR3 is 13 amino acids. The germline gives CDR1 MGHRA, CDR2 YSYEKL. With 2 bases removed from V and 1 base from J, the gap between germline ends came to 5 bases. The CDR3 DNA sequence: TGCGCCAGCAGCCAATCTGCGAACACTGAAGCTTTCTTT. Protein product: CASSQSANTEAFF.

The chain employs TRBV11-2 and TRBJ2-7; D is unclear. Per germline, CDR1 SGHAT and CDR2 FQNNGV. The CDR3 contains 14 residues. Trimming took 2 bases from V and 2 from J, leaving 10 bases between them. CDR3 protein: CASSLILPPYEQYF. The CDR3 DNA is TGTGCCAGCAGCTTAATTTTACCCCCCTACGAGCAGTACTTC.

The chain employs TRBV5-1 and TRBJ2-1, with 7 nucleotides matching TRBD2. Germline CDR1 reads SGHRS; CDR2 reads YFSETQ. This CDR3 region has 18 residues. V dropped 0 bases and J dropped 0; count of bases not matched to a gene: 9. The CDR3 DNA sequence: TGCGCCAGCAGCTTGGACTGGGGGGGTACAAGCTCCTACAATGAGCAGTTCTTC. Translation: CASSLDWGGTSSYNEQFF.

In the case of this clone: The identical CDR3 is also encoded by other nucleotide sequences in the sample. The chain has TRBV6-5 and TRBJ2-1; D remains ambiguous. CDR3 length: 14 amino acids. Germline V gene lookup returns CDR1 MNHEY and CDR2 SVGAGI. Trimming shortened V by 2 bases and J by 2 bases, and 7 bases separated the two germline ends. The CDR3 DNA is TGTGCCAGCAGTTACAGCGCGCCCTACAATGAGCAGTTCTTC. Its translation: CASSYSAPYNEQFF.

With regard to this clone: The sample contains more than one DNA sequence encoding this CDR3. This rearrangement joins TRBV27 to TRBJ2-6; TRBD1 matches at 8 bases. Trimming at V came to 4 bases and at J to 0 bases, leaving 2 bases not matched to a gene. This CDR3 is built from 16 residues. Germline lookup yields CDR1 MNHEY and CDR2 SMNVEV (reference sequence). CDR3 coding DNA: TGTGCCAGCAGTTCGACAGGGGTCTCTGGGGCCAACGTCCTGACTTTC. Residues: CASSSTGVSGANVLTF.

The genes are TRBV28 and TRBJ2-7; D unresolved. V was trimmed by 3 bases and J by 3 bases, leaving 9 bases between them. The CDR3 loop spans 13 amino acids. Germline V gene lookup returns CDR1 MDHEN and CDR2 SYDVKM. The CDR3 loop reads CASSFRRNYEQYF. CDR3 bases: TGTGCCAGCAGTTTTAGACGGAACTACGAGCAGTACTTC.

Turning to this clone: The sample has other DNA sequences that encode this CDR3 too. This rearrangement joins TRBV7-9 to TRBJ2-7; tentatively, D is TRBD2 (5 bases). This CDR3 contains 13 residues. The germline V gene has CDR1 SEHNR and CDR2 FQNEAQ (reference sequence). Trimming pared 2 bases from V and 1 base from J, leaving 6 bases between. CDR3 sequence (DNA): TGTGCCAGCAGCTTACGGGATTCCTACGAGCAGTACTTC. This sequence encodes CASSLRDSYEQYF.

The V gene is TRBV13, the J gene TRBJ1-1, with TRBD1 matching 10 bases. CDR1 is PRHDT, CDR2 FYEKMQ, per germline (reference sequence). The CDR3 sequence is 13 residues long. Trimming cost V 5 bases and J 8 bases; bases outside gene matches: 5. The CDR3 loop is CASSPDRGLEAFF. CDR3 bases: TGTGCCAGCAGCCCTGACAGGGGGCTGGAAGCTTTCTTT.

The sample holds one count of this clone. The rearrangement uses TRBV11-3 and TRBJ2-1, with D tentatively TRBD1 (5 bases). There are 11 residues in the CDR3. The V and J ends lost 8 bases and 8 bases respectively, with 10 bases between them. Germline V gene sequence: CDR1 SGHNT, CDR2 YENEEA. CDR3 amino acids: CASQGDDEQFF. The CDR3 region has the DNA TGTGCCAGCCAAGGGGATGATGAGCAGTTCTTC.